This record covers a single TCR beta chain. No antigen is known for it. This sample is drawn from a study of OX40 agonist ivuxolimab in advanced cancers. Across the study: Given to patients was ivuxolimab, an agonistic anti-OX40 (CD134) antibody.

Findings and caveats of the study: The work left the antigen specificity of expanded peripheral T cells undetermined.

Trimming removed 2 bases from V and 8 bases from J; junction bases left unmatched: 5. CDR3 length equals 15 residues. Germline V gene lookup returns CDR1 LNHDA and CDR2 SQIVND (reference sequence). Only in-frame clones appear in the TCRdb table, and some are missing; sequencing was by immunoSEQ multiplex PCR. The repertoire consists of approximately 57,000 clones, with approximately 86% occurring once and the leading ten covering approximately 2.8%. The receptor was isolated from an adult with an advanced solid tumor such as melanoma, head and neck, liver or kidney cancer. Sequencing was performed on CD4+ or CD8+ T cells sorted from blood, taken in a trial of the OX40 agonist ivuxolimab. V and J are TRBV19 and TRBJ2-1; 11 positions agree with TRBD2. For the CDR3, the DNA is TGTGCCAGTAGTATACTAGCGGGAGGCCGCCATGAGCAGTTCTTC. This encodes CASSILAGGRHEQFF.